What follows describes a single T cell receptor (beta chain). Its antigen is unidentified. This CDR3 has 16 residues. The V gene lost 5 bases and the J gene lost 5 bases, with 21 bases spanning the gap. Germline-derived CDR1 and CDR2 are ENHRY and SYGVKD. Original processing notes: Filtering differed, since immunoSEQ gave only junction sequences and no quality scores. Some clones are missing from TCRdb's copy, which holds only in-frame ones; the method was immunoSEQ multiplex PCR. V, J and clone size derive from that table, while D and trimming were established from the DNA sequence. The data contain more than 1,200,000 clones, approximately 98.5% of them singletons. The data belong to a study of shared clonotypes between healthy human individuals. General study findings and limits: Sharing across a few donors was seen in 4% to 6.5% of naive CD4 clonotypes. Large sequencing depth failed to make sorted-subset sequencing complete, rarefaction showed.

The sample consisted of naive CD4+ T cells sorted from blood. The subset here: CD45RA+ positively selected. The chain joins TRBV10-3 to TRBJ2-5, with a tentative D call TRBD2 (5 bases). The sequence was obtained from a man aged 25 to 45 in good health. The CDR3 region is CAISPKRSTFRETQYF. The CDR3 DNA reads as TGTGCCATCAGTCCTAAGCGGAGCACCTTCCGTGAGACCCAGTACTTC.